This TCR beta chain was documented in a study of T cell responses to AZD1222 COVID-19 vaccine (dated by TCRdb to about 2021). Regarding the complete study: AZD1222 recipients whose second dose came at about 4 weeks and those whose second dose came at about 12 weeks were combined into one group, since spike-specific TCR depth and breadth did not differ between the two schedules. Trial participants were enrolled into age subgroups of 18-55, 56-69 and 70-plus years, which contained 148, 28 and 57 TCR-sequenced participants, respectively. A total of 233 trial participants underwent TCR sequencing, of whom 207 had received two doses of AZD1222 and some 25 had received two doses of the MenACWY control vaccine.

Broad study findings and their caveats: After two AZD1222 doses, spike-specific TCR breadth and depth were significantly higher than at day 0 and than in MenACWY recipients. Epitopes outside the regions mutated in the B.1.351 and B.1.1.7 variants were reportedly recognized by nearly half of the unique spike-specific TCRs. Participants were mostly white British and included more females than males, and it was suggested by the authors that clonal diversity may have been underestimated. Conclusions about previously exposed vaccinees are limited because only five to seven AZD1222 recipients were SARS-CoV-2 seropositive at baseline. Because no samples from the day 14 peak response were available, repertoires could be characterized only after the peak T cell response. The 56-69-year group was small, and its depth increase did not reach significance, likely because of low power. The vaccine-associated CD4 TCRs covered the entire spike protein, and the dominant responses fell in regions 160-218 and 743-854.

Explained via the paper, the time point label denotes: baseline before first vaccination. Vaccinee samples were obtained from the UK trials COV001 and COV002, which included a single-blind randomized controlled phase 2/3 trial of AZD1222 (ChAdOx1 nCoV-19) in healthy adults. For TCRbeta chain sequencing, PBMC samples were collected from trial participants at day 0 and at day 28 after the second dose. Concerning this clone: What this receptor recognizes is not known. Per-nucleotide qualities are absent, and no much larger clonotype sits a single base away.

The CDR3 regions of human TCRbeta chains were analyzed by immunosequencing. Regarding the original processing steps: TCRs in the repertoires were compared against a reference library of SARS-CoV-2-specific TCRs that had been generated with the MIRA antigen-specificity platform. Breadth was defined as the fraction of unique TCRs that were SARS-CoV-2-associated, and depth was defined as the fraction of total T cells that were SARS-CoV-2-associated. Using the MIRA data, every spike-specific TCR was mapped to the spike region that the TCR reacted to and assigned to either a CD4 or a CD8 class. Log10-transformed breadth and depth values were compared by one-way ANOVA with Sidak's multiple comparisons tests. TCRdb carries this immuneACCESS record with in-frame sequences only. Its versions omit some clonotypes, under half of them owing to an unresolved V gene in the studies checked, with the rest unexplained. V, J and clone size were drawn from that table, and D and trimming were deduced from the DNA. Here the sample has 150,000 to 200,000 clones; 85% to 95% occur a single time. Of the sample, around 0.9% is held by the ten largest clones.

The sequencing used peripheral blood, collected on day 0 of AZD1222 vaccination. The clonotype comes from an adult in good health.

The nucleotides are TGTGCCTGGAGTAGACGTAGCAATCAGCCCCAGCATTTT. It codes for CAWSRRSNQPQHF. This sequence uses TRBV30 and TRBJ1-5; confidence is insufficient to name the D gene. The germline V gene (reference sequence) sets CDR1 to GTSNPN and CDR2 to SVGIG. CDR3 length: 13 amino acids, cysteine to phenylalanine. The CDR3 DNA has 39 bases and is translated from base 1. V is clipped by 2 bases and J by 0 bases, and the sequence between their germline boundaries is 5 bases long.